A selection of T cell receptor beta chains follows, all from one sample in a study of technical replicates of blood from a handful of donors. Profiling relied on immunoSEQ multiplex PCR, and the TCRdb table lists in-frame clones only, not all of them. The data show tens of thousands of clones, with just under 95% seen just once and around 0.37% held by the top ten. The sequencing input was T cells isolated from PBMCs. These TCRs come from a human donor in good health. CDR3s leave out the opening cysteine and the closing phenylalanine or tryptophan. Fields, in order: V gene, CDR3 protein.

V gene: TRBV7-8
CDR3 protein: ASSLAPLGANTEAF

V gene: TRBV7-9
CDR3 protein: ASSLRQGSETQY

V gene: TRBV15
CDR3 protein: ATSRELAGAYNEQF

V gene: TRBV9
CDR3 protein: ASSTQTGGTTDTQY

V gene: TRBV5-4
CDR3 protein: ASSPGASGLYEQY

V gene: TRBV5-1
CDR3 protein: ASSLTLLGGGSQETQY

V gene: TRBV7-6
CDR3 protein: ASSFSAGAMNTGELF

V gene: TRBV29-1
CDR3 protein: SVEGGDSYEQY

V gene: TRBV27
CDR3 protein: ASSLTGSNQPQH

V gene: TRBV4-1
CDR3 protein: ASNRPGNTIY

V gene: TRBV4-2
CDR3 protein: ASSGGQGVYGYT

V gene: TRBV4-1
CDR3 protein: ASSLTSDATYEQY

V gene: TRBV7-3
CDR3 protein: ASSLTAFYNEQF

V gene: TRBV5-6
CDR3 protein: ASSFSSNQPQH

V gene: TRBV27
CDR3 protein: ASTYGTGAPYNEQF

V gene: TRBV18
CDR3 protein: ASSPTVSYSGANVLT

V gene: TRBV27
CDR3 protein: ASSYRDGYGYT

V gene: TRBV4-1
CDR3 protein: ASSQGVAGGESGELF

V gene: TRBV27
CDR3 protein: ASREGNTEAF

V gene: TRBV21-1
CDR3 protein: ASTRLAGDEQF

V gene: TRBV2
CDR3 protein: ASNRGPGETQY

V gene: TRBV19
CDR3 protein: ASRGRRGPYEQY

V gene: TRBV2
CDR3 protein: ASSTTSGTSYEQY

V gene: TRBV9
CDR3 protein: AGPIYRVYTEAF

V gene: TRBV5-4
CDR3 protein: ASSLLDRSNEQY

V gene: TRBV5-6
CDR3 protein: ASSPRNYGYT

V gene: TRBV4-3
CDR3 protein: ASSQDREVRFSGANVLT

V gene: TRBV6-4
CDR3 protein: ASSPTQGAEEAF

V gene: TRBV5-6
CDR3 protein: ASSLYRGFPEAF

V gene: TRBV6-1
CDR3 protein: ASSEDLAGGYNEQF

V gene: TRBV9
CDR3 protein: ASSVTGSNTGELF

V gene: TRBV5-6
CDR3 protein: ASSPTSSLKTDGYT

V gene: TRBV2
CDR3 protein: ASRALVEIGELF

V gene: TRBV7-9
CDR3 protein: ASSLEQTQY

V gene: TRBV4-1
CDR3 protein: ASSQGDRSNYGYT

V gene: TRBV27
CDR3 protein: ASSLSNRAGTDTQY

V gene: TRBV6-6
CDR3 protein: ASTRLQGARDTQY

V gene: TRBV9
CDR3 protein: ASRPGLAVPDTEAF

V gene: TRBV4-3
CDR3 protein: ASSQVEGNTEAF

V gene: TRBV6-5
CDR3 protein: ASSYISTSNYGYT

V gene: TRBV7-2
CDR3 protein: ASSLQGARETQY

V gene: TRBV7-9
CDR3 protein: AILMDRAYEQY

V gene: TRBV6-5
CDR3 protein: ASRRGSEAF

V gene: TRBV11-3
CDR3 protein: ASTPDRYRGDEQY

V gene: TRBV7-2
CDR3 protein: ASSLDDIRGETQY

V gene: TRBV5-4
CDR3 protein: ASSTAPSEQY

V gene: TRBV27
CDR3 protein: ASTYRETDTQY

V gene: TRBV27
CDR3 protein: ASSLTGRGEQY

V gene: TRBV7-9
CDR3 protein: ASSYLAVMTGELF

V gene: TRBV5-6
CDR3 protein: ASSWGTRSQETQY